This entry lists 23 T cell receptor beta chains sequenced from one sample in a study of shared clonotypes between healthy human individuals. Produced via immunoSEQ multiplex PCR; TCRdb's table is partial and in-frame only. Among about 380,000 clones, 90% to 97% were seen once, and the ten largest hold approximately 0.32%. Sample: memory CD8+ T cells sorted from blood. As for subset: CD45RO+ cells pooled with CCR7-negative TemRA cells. Receptor source: a man aged 30-40 years in good health.

J is TRBJ1-5 and V is TRBV28; a weak D match, TRBD1 (5 bases). Germline CDR1 and CDR2: MDHEN and SYDVKM. The CDR3 contains 14 residues. Trimming removed 7 bases at V and 6 bases at J, with 16 bases between. This CDR3 reads CASNPTRDRQPQHF. In DNA form, the CDR3 reads TGTGCCAGCAACCCTACCAGGGATCGTCAGCCCCAGCATTTT.

In regard to this clone: Other DNA sequences in this sample translate to the same CDR3. This chain links TRBV10-3 with TRBJ2-5; a possible D gene is TRBD2 (5 bases). Trimming took off 2 bases at V and 1 base at J, with 5 bases between the two ends. The CDR3 loop spans 13 amino acids. Germline CDR1 is ENHRY and CDR2 is SYGVKD. The CDR3 bases are TGTGCCATCAGTGAGCGGGGCCAAGAGACCCAGTACTTC. The encoded protein is CAISERGQETQYF.

The J gene is TRBJ2-7, the V gene TRBV5-1, with a possible D match to TRBD2 (6 bases). Germline-derived CDR1 and CDR2 are SGHRS and YFSETQ. Trimming took 1 base from V and 1 from J, leaving 15 bases between them. CDR3 length: 16 amino acids. In DNA form, the CDR3 reads TGCGCCAGCAGCTTGAATGGAGGGACTCCATCCTACGAGCAGTACTTC. As protein: CASSLNGGTPSYEQYF.

Written as DNA, the CDR3 is TGTGCCACCAGCAGGGGGCGCACCCAAGAGACCCAGTACTTC. Protein sequence: CATSRGRTQETQYF. The V gene is TRBV15, the J gene TRBJ2-5; TRBD1 is a possible D gene (5 bases). There are 14 residues in the CDR3. The V end was cut by 3 bases, the J end by 1 base, with 9 bases between. CDR1 is LNHNV and CDR2 is YYDKDF in the germline V gene (reference sequence).

About this clone itself: This specimen includes other DNA sequences encoding the same CDR3. This chain links TRBV28 with TRBJ1-1; D might be TRBD1 (6 bases). The CDR3 is 14 amino acids. V was trimmed by 3 bases and J by 0 bases, leaving 8 bases between them. The germline V gene has CDR1 MDHEN and CDR2 SYDVKM. CDR3 DNA sequence: TGTGCCAGCAGTTTCCACAGGGTGAACACTGAAGCTTTCTTT. This encodes CASSFHRVNTEAFF.

This chain connects TRBV5-8 to TRBJ2-4; D may correspond to TRBD1 or TRBD2 (5 bases each). The CDR3 extends over 13 amino acids. V was clipped by 7 bases and J by 11 bases, with 19 bases between them. The germline CDR1 and CDR2 sequences are SGHTS and YDEGEE. As DNA, the CDR3 is TGTGCCAGCTTCTTCGGGACGCCGGGGTTTCAGTACTTC. Its protein product is CASFFGTPGFQYF. The whole variable domain, filled in from reference TRBV5-8 and TRBJ2-4, reads EAGVTQSPTHLIKTRGQQATLRCSPISGHTSVYWYQQALGLGLQFLLWYDEGEERNRGNFPPRFSGRQFPNYSSELNVNALELEDSALYLCASFFGTPGFQYFGAGTRLSVL.

A single count supports this clone. The V call is TRBV5-4, the J call TRBJ2-1; 7 nucleotides line up with TRBD2. The CDR3 has 15 residues. The V gene's germline CDR1 is SGHNT and CDR2 YYREEE (reference sequence). The J segment lost 8 bases and the V segment lost 0 bases, leaving 8 bases of the junction unmatched. CDR3 residues: CASSLAAGSSDEQFF. The CDR3 DNA follows: TGTGCCAGCAGCTTGGCAGCGGGGAGCAGCGATGAGCAGTTCTTC. Looking up the rest from reference TRBV5-4 and TRBJ2-1 gives the full variable domain: ETGVTQSPTHLIKTRGQQVTLRCSSQSGHNTVSWYQQALGQGPQFIFQYYREEENGRGNFPPRFSGLQFPNYSSELNVNALELDDSALYLCASSLAAGSSDEQFFGPGTRLTVL.

This clone was detected only once. This sequence joins TRBV5-4 and TRBJ2-1, with 15 bases matching TRBD2. The germline gives CDR1 SGHNT, CDR2 YYREEE (reference sequence). The CDR3 is made up of 16 amino acids. J gave up 9 bases and V 5 bases, and 9 bases lay outside the gene matches. CDR3 in DNA: TGTGCCAGCAGAGGGGGACTAGCGGGAGGTCTTGGTGAGCAGTTCTTC. Residues: CASRGGLAGGLGEQFF. Looking up the rest from reference TRBV5-4 and TRBJ2-1 gives the full variable domain: ETGVTQSPTHLIKTRGQQVTLRCSSQSGHNTVSWYQQALGQGPQFIFQYYREEENGRGNFPPRFSGLQFPNYSSELNVNALELDDSALYLCASRGGLAGGLGEQFFGPGTRLTVL.

This rearrangement joins TRBV7-2 to TRBJ2-7; 10 nucleotides align to TRBD1. The germline gives CDR1 SGHTA, CDR2 FQGNSA. Trimming cost V 5 bases and J 4 bases; bases outside gene matches: 8. CDR3 size: 15 residues. The CDR3 DNA is TGTGCCAGCAGCCCAGGGACAGGGGCCCCTTACGAGCAGTACTTC. Encoded protein: CASSPGTGAPYEQYF.

The chain combines TRBV18 with TRBJ2-5; D remains unclear. The germline V gene has CDR1 KGHSH and CDR2 LQKENI. The V end lost 4 bases, the J end lost 5 bases, and 8 bases lay between the germline ends. The CDR3 sequence is 12 residues long. The CDR3 loop reads CASSLWVETQYF. Written as DNA, the CDR3 is TGTGCCAGCTCACTATGGGTGGAGACCCAGTACTTC.

The V call is TRBV5-1, the J call TRBJ2-7; TRBD1 agrees at 7 bases. Trimming at V came to 3 bases and at J to 3 bases, leaving 6 bases not matched to a gene. Germline loops: CDR1 SGHRS, CDR2 YFSETQ. The CDR3 runs to 14 residues. The DNA for the CDR3 is TGCGCCAGCAGCTCTGTGACAGGGAACTACGAGCAGTACTTC. This translates into CASSSVTGNYEQYF.

The rearrangement joins TRBV28 to TRBJ1-3; D call uncertain. Germline CDR1 MDHEN, CDR2 SYDVKM. There are 15 residues in the CDR3. The ends were cut back, 4 bases at V and 4 bases at J, with 14 bases in the middle. In DNA form, the CDR3 reads TGTGCCAGCAGTTGGGCAGGAACGGCGGGAAACACCATATATTTT. Amino acids: CASSWAGTAGNTIYF.

The chain couples TRBV1 to TRBJ2-3; the table's TRBD1 call for D was not verified on the DNA. TRBV1 is described as a pseudogene. The CDR3 covers 16 residues. The CDR3 nucleotides read TGCACCAGCAGCTGGCAAATGATTCTGAGCACAGATACGCAGTATTTT. Its translation: CTSSWQMILSTDTQYF.

The chain combines TRBV1 with TRBJ1-1; no DNA check was done on the table's D call, TRBD1. TRBV1 is shown as a pseudogene. The CDR3 is 15 amino acids. The CDR3 DNA is TGCACCAGCAGCCAAGATCCTGACAGGCCATCAAAAGCTTTCTTT. This gives the protein CTSSQDPDRPSKAFF.

The gene calls are TRBV5-1 and TRBJ2-7, with TRBD2 matching over 10 bases. Trimming cost V 2 bases and J 3 bases; bases outside gene matches: 2. CDR1 is SGHRS and CDR2 is YFSETQ in the germline V gene. The CDR3 consists of 14 residues. The CDR3 spells CASSFSGRFYEQYF. In DNA form, the CDR3 reads TGCGCCAGCAGCTTTAGCGGGAGGTTCTACGAGCAGTACTTC.

J is TRBJ2-3 and V is TRBV5-8; 9 bases align to TRBD2. This CDR3 region has 15 residues. Germline values: CDR1 SGHTS, CDR2 YDEGEE. V trimming: 4 bases; J trimming: 1 base; junction bases outside the gene matches: 4. Here the CDR3 DNA reads TGTGCCAGCAGCCTCAGGACTAGCGGCACAGATACGCAGTATTTT. Its protein product is CASSLRTSGTDTQYF.

The chain carries TRBV19 and TRBJ2-5; 10 bases align to TRBD2. CDR1 and CDR2 from the germline V gene are LNHDA and SQIVND (reference sequence). CDR3 length: 14 amino acids. The junction had 5 bases not matched to a gene; V was cut back by 6 bases and J by 4 bases. The DNA of the CDR3 is TGTGCCAGTAGGCCTAGCGGGAGTACAGAGACCCAGTACTTC. Translated: CASRPSGSTETQYF.

The chain uses TRBV12-1 and TRBJ2-1; TRBD2 is the table's D call, not checked against the DNA. TRBV12-1 is termed a pseudogene. This CDR3 comprises 16 residues. Here the CDR3 reads CASSFSGSALGNEQFF. The CDR3 DNA reads TGTGCCAGCAGCTTTTCCGGGAGTGCCTTGGGGAATGAGCAGTTCTTC.

This clone is a singleton in its sample. The chain employs TRBV28 and TRBJ2-3; 8 bases are shared with TRBD1. The CDR3 length is 15 residues. Germline V gene sequence: CDR1 MDHEN, CDR2 SYDVKM. V trimming: 7 bases; J trimming: 1 base; junction bases outside the gene matches: 7. The DNA for the CDR3 is TGTGCCAGCAATGACAGGGGCAGACGCACAGATACGCAGTATTTT. Its protein is CASNDRGRRTDTQYF.

The chain couples TRBV7-2 to TRBJ2-7, with 7 positions matching TRBD2. Germline values: CDR1 SGHTA, CDR2 FQGNSA. This CDR3 comprises 15 residues. Trimming took 5 bases from V and 3 from J; bases not matched to a gene: 10. CDR3 bases: TGTGCCAGCAGCCTCGGGGGGAACTCAAACTACGAGCAGTACTTC. Protein product: CASSLGGNSNYEQYF. Full variable domain (rest looked up from reference TRBV7-2 and TRBJ2-7): GAGVSQSPSNKVTEKGKDVELRCDPISGHTALYWYRQSLGQGLEFLIYFQGNSAPDKSGLPSDRFSAERTGGSVSTLTIQRTQQEDSAVYLCASSLGGNSNYEQYFGPGTRLTVT.

A remark on this clone: An end of the junction does not agree with germline; a read error may underlie this. This chain connects TRBV6-5 to TRBJ2-1; D tentatively reads TRBD1 or TRBD2 (5 bases each). CDR1 and CDR2 (germline): MNHEY, SVGAGI. This CDR3 is built from 12 residues. In DNA, the CDR3 is TGTGCCAGCAGTTACTCGGGGCTAGCTTCGGTCTTC. Translation: CASSYSGLASVF.

The chain has TRBV27 and TRBJ2-7, with 9 positions matching TRBD1. Germline CDR1 is MNHEY and CDR2 is SMNVEV (reference sequence). This CDR3 is 16 amino acids long. V gave up 4 bases and J gave up 3 bases; unmatched junction bases: 10. CDR3 loop: CASSSPLTGGVYEQYF. The CDR3, as DNA: TGTGCCAGCAGTTCCCCTCTGACAGGGGGAGTCTACGAGCAGTACTTC.

The chain has TRBV6-5 and TRBJ1-5; D is perhaps TRBD1 (6 bases). The length of the CDR3 is 14 residues. Germline V gene sequence: CDR1 MNHEY, CDR2 SVGAGI. The V and J ends lost 6 bases and 3 bases respectively, with 12 bases between them. The CDR3 DNA follows: TGTGCCAGCAGACTTGACAGGTTCAATCAGCCCCAGCATTTT. It translates to CASRLDRFNQPQHF.